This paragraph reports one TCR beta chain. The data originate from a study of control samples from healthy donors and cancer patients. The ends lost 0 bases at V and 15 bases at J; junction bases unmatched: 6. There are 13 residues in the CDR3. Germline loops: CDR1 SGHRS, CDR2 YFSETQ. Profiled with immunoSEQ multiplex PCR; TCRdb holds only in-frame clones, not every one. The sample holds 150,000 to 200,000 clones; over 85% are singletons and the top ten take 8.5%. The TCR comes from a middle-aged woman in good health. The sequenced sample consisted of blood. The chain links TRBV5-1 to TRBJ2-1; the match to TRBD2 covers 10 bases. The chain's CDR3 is CASSLEGTSEAFF. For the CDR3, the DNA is TGCGCCAGCAGCTTGGAAGGGACTAGCGAGGCGTTCTTC. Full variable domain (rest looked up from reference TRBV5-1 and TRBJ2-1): KAGVTQTPRYLIKTRGQQVTLSCSPISGHRSVSWYQQTPGQGLQFLFEYFSETQRNKGNFPGRFSGRQFSNSRSEMNVSTLELGDSALYLCASSLEGTSEAFFGPGTRLTVL.